The clone carrying this T cell receptor (beta chain) has only a few counts. Its antigen is still unknown. Amplification used 60 Vbeta primers and 13 Jbeta primers. TCRdb's copy holds only in-frame clones and misses some; the assay was immunoSEQ multiplex PCR. The sample includes approximately 120,000 clones, under 80% of them seen just once. CDR1 and CDR2 from the germline V gene are SGDLS and YYNGEE. The V segment lost 4 bases and the J segment 3 bases; nucleotides outside the gene matches: 9. The CDR3 length is 16 residues. These data belong to a study of cytomegalovirus exposure and HLA in healthy donors. General study results and limits: One cluster of highly shared sequence variants probably arose as a sequencing artifact.

Sequences were obtained from PBMCs. This receptor was obtained from a woman between 45 and 65 years old in good health and CMV-seropositive. The rearrangement links TRBV9 to TRBJ2-7; 11 bases match TRBD2. In nucleotides, the CDR3 is TGTGCCAGCAGCCCACATCGACTAGCGGGACGCTACGAGCAGTACTTC. It translates to CASSPHRLAGRYEQYF.